This T cell receptor (beta chain) derives from a study of T cell repertoires in cytomegalovirus infection. At the level of the study: The authors relied on CMV epitopes, both recently identified HLA-C-restricted and well-studied HLA-B-restricted. Matching HLA type and CMV infection were both indicated by public TCR beta signatures. Study observations and caveats: The ex vivo response was dominated by HLA-C-restricted CMV-specific TCR beta clonotypes.

CDR1 is SEHNR, CDR2 FQNEAQ, per germline (reference sequence). V lost 5 bases, J lost 7 bases, and 9 bases lay in between. The CDR3 has 12 residues. Via MiXCR, TCRdb re-called the reads, giving one row per CDR3 protein. This sample carries approximately 910,000 distinct CDR3 sequences, roughly 30% of them seen once, and the ten largest clones take about an eighth. This clonotype was counted at least ten times. Its target is not known. This material consisted of cultured CD8+ T cells from PBMCs, taken from culture after CMV antigen stimulation. The chain combines TRBV7-9 with TRBJ2-1; the D gene could be TRBD1 or TRBD2 (5 bases each). The TCR originated in a human donor in good health (CMV status not recorded). Some clones in this sample may be carry-over from other donors' samples. The CDR3 DNA is TGTGCCAGCAGCCCTTGGGGGAATGAGCAGTTCTTC. Protein: CASSPWGNEQFF.